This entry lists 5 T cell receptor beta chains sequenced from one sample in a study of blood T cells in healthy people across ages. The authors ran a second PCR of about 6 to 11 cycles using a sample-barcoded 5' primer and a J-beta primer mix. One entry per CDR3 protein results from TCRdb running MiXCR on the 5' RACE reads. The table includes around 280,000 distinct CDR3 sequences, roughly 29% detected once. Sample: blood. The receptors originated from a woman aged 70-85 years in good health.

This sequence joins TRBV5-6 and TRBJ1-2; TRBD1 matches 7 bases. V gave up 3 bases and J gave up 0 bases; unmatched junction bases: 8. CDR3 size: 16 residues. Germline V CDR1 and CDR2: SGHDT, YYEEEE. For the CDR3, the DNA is TGTGCCAGCAGCTCCATACCCAGGGGGGCTAACTATGGCTACACCTTC. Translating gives CASSSIPRGANYGYTF.

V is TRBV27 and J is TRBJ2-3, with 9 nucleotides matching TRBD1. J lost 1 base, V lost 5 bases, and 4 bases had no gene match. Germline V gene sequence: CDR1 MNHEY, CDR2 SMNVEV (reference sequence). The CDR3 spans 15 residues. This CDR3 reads CASSDRDRGTDTQYF. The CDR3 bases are TGTGCCAGCAGTGACCGGGACAGGGGCACAGATACGCAGTATTTT.

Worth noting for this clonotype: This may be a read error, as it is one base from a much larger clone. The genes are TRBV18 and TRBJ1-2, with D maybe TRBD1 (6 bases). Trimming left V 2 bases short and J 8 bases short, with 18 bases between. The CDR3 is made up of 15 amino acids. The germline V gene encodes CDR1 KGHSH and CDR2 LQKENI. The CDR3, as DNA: TGTGCCAGCTCACCAAGAAACCGAGCAGGGGACGGCTACACCTTC. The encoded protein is CASSPRNRAGDGYTF. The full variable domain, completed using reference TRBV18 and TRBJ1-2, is NAGVMQNPRHLVRRRGQEARLRCSPMKGHSHVYWYRQLPEEGLKFMVYLQKENIIDESGMPKERFSAEFPKEGPSILRIQQVVRGDSAAYFCASSPRNRAGDGYTFGSGTRLTVV.

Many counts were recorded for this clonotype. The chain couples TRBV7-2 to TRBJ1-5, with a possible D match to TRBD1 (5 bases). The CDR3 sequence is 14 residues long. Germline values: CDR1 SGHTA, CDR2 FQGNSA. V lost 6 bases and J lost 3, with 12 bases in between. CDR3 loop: CASSPDSSNQPQHF. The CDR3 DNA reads TGTGCCAGCAGTCCCGACAGTTCCAATCAGCCCCAGCATTTT.

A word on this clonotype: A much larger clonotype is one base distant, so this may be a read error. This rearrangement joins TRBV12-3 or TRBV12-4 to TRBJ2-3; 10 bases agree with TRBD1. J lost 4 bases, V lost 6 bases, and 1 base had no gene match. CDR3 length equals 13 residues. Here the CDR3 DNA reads TGTGCCAGCAGCGGACAGGGGGCAGATACGCAGTATTTT. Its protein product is CASSGQGADTQYF.